The T cell receptor beta chain described here comes from a study of blood T cell repertoires in COVID-19. Profiled with immunoSEQ multiplex PCR; TCRdb holds only in-frame clones, not every one. The sample carries approximately 30,000 clones, approximately 84% recorded once. V lost 8 bases and J 1 base, leaving 23 bases between the germline ends. The CDR3 loop spans 17 amino acids. Germline V lookup: CDR1 MDHEN, CDR2 SYDVKM. This clone was counted once. The source of this sequence is a man aged 70 or older with active COVID-19. The chain combines TRBV28 with TRBJ1-1; unclear D gene. The sequencing sample was made of peripheral blood. CDR3 bases: TGTGCCAGCCGAATTTTATATTTCGGGAGGGAGAACACTGAAGCTTTCTTT. Its translation is CASRILYFGRENTEAFF.